The sequence of this TCR beta chain was determined in a study of shared clonotypes between healthy human individuals. The authors ran the assay at deep level. Repertoires were generated with immunoSEQ multiplex PCR, while TCRdb's copy carries only in-frame clones and drops some. The sample has fewer than 400,000 clones, approximately 79% seen once. The germline V gene has CDR1 SGHVS and CDR2 FNYEAQ. Trimming removed 2 bases at V and 0 bases at J, with 19 bases between. This CDR3 is 18 amino acids long. The chain couples TRBV7-6 to TRBJ1-1; D is uncertain. The sample taken for sequencing was memory CD4+ T cells sorted from blood. Subset: CD45RA-negative fraction. This receptor was identified in a man aged 30 to 39 in good health. Written as DNA, the CDR3 is TGTGCCAGCAGCTTAAGACTAAGACAAGACGAAATGAACACTGAAGCTTTCTTT. Translated: CASSLRLRQDEMNTEAFF.